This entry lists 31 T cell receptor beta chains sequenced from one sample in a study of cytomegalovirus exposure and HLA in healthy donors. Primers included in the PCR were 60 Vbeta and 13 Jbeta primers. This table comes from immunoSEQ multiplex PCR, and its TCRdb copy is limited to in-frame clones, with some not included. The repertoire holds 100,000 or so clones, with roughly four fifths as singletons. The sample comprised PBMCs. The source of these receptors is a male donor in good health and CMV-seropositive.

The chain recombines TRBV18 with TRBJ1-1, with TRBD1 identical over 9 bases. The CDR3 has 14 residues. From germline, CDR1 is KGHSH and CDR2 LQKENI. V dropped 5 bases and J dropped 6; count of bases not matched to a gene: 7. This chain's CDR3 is CASSRDRVNPEAFF. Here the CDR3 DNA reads TGTGCCAGCTCAAGGGACAGGGTAAACCCTGAAGCTTTCTTT.

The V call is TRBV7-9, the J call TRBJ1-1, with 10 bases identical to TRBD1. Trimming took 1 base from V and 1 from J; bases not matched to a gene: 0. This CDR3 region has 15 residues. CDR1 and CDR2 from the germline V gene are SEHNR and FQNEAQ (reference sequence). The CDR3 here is CASSLGQGANTEAFF. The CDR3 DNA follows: TGTGCCAGCAGCTTAGGACAGGGGGCGAACACTGAAGCTTTCTTT.

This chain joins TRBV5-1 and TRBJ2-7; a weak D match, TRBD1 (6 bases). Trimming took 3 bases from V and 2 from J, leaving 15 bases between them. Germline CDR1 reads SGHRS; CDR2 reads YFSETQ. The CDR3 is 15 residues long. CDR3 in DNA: TGCGCCAGCAGCTCAGGGGACGGACGAACCTACGAGCAGTACTTC. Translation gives CASSSGDGRTYEQYF. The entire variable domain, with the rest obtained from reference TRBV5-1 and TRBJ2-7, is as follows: KAGVTQTPRYLIKTRGQQVTLSCSPISGHRSVSWYQQTPGQGLQFLFEYFSETQRNKGNFPGRFSGRQFSNSRSEMNVSTLELGDSALYLCASSSGDGRTYEQYFGPGTRLTVT.

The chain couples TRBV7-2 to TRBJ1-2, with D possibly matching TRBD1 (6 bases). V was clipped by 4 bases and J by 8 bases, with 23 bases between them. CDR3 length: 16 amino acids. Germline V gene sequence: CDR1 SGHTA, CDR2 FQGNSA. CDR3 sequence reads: CASSSVSMVRGDGYTF. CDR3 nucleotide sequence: TGTGCCAGCAGCTCCGTCTCGATGGTCAGGGGCGACGGCTACACCTTC.

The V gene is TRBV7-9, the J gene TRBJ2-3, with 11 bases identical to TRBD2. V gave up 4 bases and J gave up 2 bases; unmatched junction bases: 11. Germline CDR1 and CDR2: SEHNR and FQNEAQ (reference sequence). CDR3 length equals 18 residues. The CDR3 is CASSSYSSSGGFTDTQYF. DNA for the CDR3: TGTGCCAGCAGCTCGTACTCGTCTAGCGGGGGGTTCACAGATACGCAGTATTTT.

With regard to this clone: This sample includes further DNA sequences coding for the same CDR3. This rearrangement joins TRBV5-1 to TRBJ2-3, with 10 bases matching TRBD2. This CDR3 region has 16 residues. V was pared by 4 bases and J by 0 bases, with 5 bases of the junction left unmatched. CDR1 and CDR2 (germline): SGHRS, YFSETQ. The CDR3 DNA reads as TGCGCCAGCAGCCCGGGACTAGCGATCAGCACAGATACGCAGTATTTT. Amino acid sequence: CASSPGLAISTDTQYF.

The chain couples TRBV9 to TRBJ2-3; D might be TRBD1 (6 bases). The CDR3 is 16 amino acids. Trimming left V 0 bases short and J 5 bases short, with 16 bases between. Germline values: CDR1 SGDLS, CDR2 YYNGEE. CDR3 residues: CASSVGGGRGGDTQYF. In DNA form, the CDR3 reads TGTGCCAGCAGCGTAGGGGGTGGCAGGGGTGGAGATACGCAGTATTTT.

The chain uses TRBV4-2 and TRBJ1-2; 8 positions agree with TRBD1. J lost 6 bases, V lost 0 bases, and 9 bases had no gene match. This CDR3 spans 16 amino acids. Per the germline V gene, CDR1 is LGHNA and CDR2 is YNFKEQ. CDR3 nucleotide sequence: TGTGCCAGCAGCCAAGATCCGAGGACAGGGAGCAATGGCTACACCTTC. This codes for CASSQDPRTGSNGYTF.

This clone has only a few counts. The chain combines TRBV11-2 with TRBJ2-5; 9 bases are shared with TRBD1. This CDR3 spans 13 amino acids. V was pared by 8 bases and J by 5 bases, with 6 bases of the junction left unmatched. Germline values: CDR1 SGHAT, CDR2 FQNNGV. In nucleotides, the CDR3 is TGTGCCAGCCGCACAGGGGGCATGGAGACCCAGTACTTC. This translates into CASRTGGMETQYF.

The CDR3 region is CAWCVGGSSYEQYF. DNA for the CDR3: TGTGCCTGGTGCGTGGGAGGGAGCTCCTACGAGCAGTACTTC. The V call is TRBV30, the J call TRBJ2-7, with 7 positions matching TRBD2. CDR1 and CDR2 from the germline V gene are GTSNPN and SVGIG (reference sequence). The V and J ends lost 5 bases and 0 bases, in that order; junction bases with no gene match: 7. The CDR3 consists of 14 residues. Full variable domain (outside the CDR3, taken from reference TRBV30 and TRBJ2-7): SQTIHQWPATLVQPVGSPLSLECTVEGTSNPNLYWYRQAAGRGLQLLFYSVGIGQISSEVPQNLSASRPQDRQFILSSKKLLLSDSGFYLCAWCVGGSSYEQYFGPGTRLTVT.

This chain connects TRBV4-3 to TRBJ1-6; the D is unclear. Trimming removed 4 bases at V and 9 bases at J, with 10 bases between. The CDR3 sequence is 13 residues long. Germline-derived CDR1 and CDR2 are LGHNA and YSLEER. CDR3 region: CASSRDGLSPLHF. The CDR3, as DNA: TGCGCCAGCAGCCGAGACGGTCTTTCACCCCTCCACTTT.

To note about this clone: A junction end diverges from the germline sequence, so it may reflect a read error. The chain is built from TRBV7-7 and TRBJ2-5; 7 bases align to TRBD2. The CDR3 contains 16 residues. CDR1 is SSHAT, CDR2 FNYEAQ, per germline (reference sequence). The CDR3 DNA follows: TGTGCTAGCAGCTTGGCCCGCGGCGGGGGTGGGGAGACCCAGTACTTC. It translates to CASSLARGGGGETQYF. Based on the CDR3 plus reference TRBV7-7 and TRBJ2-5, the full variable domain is GAGVSQSPRYKVTKRGQDVTLRCDPISSHATLYWYQQALGQGPEFLTYFNYEAQPDKSGLPSDRFSAERPEGSISTLTIQRTEQRDSAMYRCASSLARGGGGETQYFGPGTRLLVL.

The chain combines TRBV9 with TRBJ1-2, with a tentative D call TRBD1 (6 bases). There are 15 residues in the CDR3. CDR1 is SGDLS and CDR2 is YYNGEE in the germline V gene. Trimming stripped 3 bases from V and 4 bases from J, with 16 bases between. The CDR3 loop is CASSATTTGSYGYTF. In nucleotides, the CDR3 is TGTGCCAGCAGCGCAACAACAACAGGGTCCTATGGCTACACCTTC.

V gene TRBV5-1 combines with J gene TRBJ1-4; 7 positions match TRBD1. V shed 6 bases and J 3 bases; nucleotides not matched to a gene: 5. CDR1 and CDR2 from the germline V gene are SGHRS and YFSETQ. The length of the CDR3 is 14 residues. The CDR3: CASTVTGPNEKLFF. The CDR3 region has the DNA TGCGCCAGCACGGTGACAGGGCCTAATGAAAAACTGTTTTTT.

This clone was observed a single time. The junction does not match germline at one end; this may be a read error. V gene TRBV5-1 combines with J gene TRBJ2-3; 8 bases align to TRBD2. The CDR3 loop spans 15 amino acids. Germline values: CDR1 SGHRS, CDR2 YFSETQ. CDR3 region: CASTLAGGETDTQYF. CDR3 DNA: TGCGCCAGCACCTTGGCGGGGGGTGAGACAGATACGCAGTATTTT.

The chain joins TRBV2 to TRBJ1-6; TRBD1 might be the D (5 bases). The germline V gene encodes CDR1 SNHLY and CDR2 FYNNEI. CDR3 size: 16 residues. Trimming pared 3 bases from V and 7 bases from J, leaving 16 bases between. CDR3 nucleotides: TGTGCCAGCAGTGAGGAGGGGTTGTTTGGAAATTCACCCCTCCACTTT. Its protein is CASSEEGLFGNSPLHF.

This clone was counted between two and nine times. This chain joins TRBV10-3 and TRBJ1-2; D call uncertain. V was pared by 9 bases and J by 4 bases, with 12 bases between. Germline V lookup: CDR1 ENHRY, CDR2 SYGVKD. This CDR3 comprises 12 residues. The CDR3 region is CAIWEVLYGYTF. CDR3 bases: TGTGCCATTTGGGAGGTCCTCTATGGCTACACCTTC.

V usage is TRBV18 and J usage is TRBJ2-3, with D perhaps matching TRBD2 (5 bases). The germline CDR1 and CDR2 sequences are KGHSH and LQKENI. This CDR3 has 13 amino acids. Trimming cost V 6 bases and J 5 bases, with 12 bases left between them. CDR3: CASSPGRGDTQYF. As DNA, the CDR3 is TGTGCCAGCTCCCCTGGCCGGGGAGATACGCAGTATTTT.

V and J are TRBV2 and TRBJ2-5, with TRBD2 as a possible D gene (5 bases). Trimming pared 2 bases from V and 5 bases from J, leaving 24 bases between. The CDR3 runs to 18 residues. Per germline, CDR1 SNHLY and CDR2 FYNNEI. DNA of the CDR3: TGTGCCAGCAGTGAATCAGGAGCTGACTTGACCGGCGGGGAGACCCAGTACTTC. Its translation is CASSESGADLTGGETQYF.

CDR3 in amino acids: CATKLVWRATGGWNTEAFF. The CDR3 DNA follows: TGTGCCACGAAGTTGGTATGGCGGGCAACAGGGGGCTGGAACACTGAAGCTTTCTTT. The gene calls are TRBV19 and TRBJ1-1, with 9 bases lining up with TRBD1. The V segment lost 10 bases and the J segment 1 base; nucleotides outside the gene matches: 22. Germline loops: CDR1 LNHDA, CDR2 SQIVND (reference sequence). There are 19 residues in the CDR3. Looking up the rest from reference TRBV19 and TRBJ1-1 gives the full variable domain: DGGITQSPKYLFRKEGQNVTLSCEQNLNHDAMYWYRQDPGQGLRLIYYSQIVNDFQKGDIAEGYSVSREKKESFPLTVTSAQKNPTAFYLCATKLVWRATGGWNTEAFFGQGTRLTVV.

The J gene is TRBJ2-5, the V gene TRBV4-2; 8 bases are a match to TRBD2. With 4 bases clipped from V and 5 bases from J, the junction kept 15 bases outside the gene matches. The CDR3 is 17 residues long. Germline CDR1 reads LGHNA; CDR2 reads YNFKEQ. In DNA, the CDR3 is TGTGCCAGCAGCCGGGCAGAAGGGCGAGCGGGGGTTGAGACCCAGTACTTC. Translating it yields CASSRAEGRAGVETQYF.

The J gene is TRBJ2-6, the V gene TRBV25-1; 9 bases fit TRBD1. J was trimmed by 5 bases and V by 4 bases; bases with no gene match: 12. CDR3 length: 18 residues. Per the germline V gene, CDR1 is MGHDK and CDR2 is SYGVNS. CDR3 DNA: TGTGCCAGCAGTGGGGGGGAACAGGGGGCGCCCTGGGCCAACGTCCTGACTTTC. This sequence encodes CASSGGEQGAPWANVLTF.

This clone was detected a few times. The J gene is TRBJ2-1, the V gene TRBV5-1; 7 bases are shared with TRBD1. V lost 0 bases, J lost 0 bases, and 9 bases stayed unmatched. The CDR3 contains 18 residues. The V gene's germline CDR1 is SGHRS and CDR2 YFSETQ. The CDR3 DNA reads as TGCGCCAGCAGCTTGGTACAGGGGCTGAGCTACTCCTACAATGAGCAGTTCTTC. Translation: CASSLVQGLSYSYNEQFF.

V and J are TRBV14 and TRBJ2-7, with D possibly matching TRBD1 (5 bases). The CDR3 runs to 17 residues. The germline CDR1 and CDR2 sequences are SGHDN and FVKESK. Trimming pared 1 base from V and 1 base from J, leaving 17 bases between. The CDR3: CASSQGVKGILSYEQYF. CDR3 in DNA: TGTGCCAGCAGCCAAGGTGTGAAGGGGATTCTGTCCTACGAGCAGTACTTC.

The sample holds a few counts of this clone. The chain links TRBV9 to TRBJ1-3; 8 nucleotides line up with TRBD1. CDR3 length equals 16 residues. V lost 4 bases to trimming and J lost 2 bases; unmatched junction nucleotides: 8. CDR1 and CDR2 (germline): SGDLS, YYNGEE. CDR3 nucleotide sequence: TGTGCCAGCAGCAAAGGACAGGGCGGCACTGGAAACACCATATATTTT. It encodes CASSKGQGGTGNTIYF. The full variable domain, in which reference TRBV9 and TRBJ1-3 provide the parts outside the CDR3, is DSGVTQTPKHLITATGQRVTLRCSPRSGDLSVYWYQQSLDQGLQFLIQYYNGEERAKGNILERFSAQQFPDLHSELNLSSLELGDSALYFCASSKGQGGTGNTIYFGEGSWLTVV.

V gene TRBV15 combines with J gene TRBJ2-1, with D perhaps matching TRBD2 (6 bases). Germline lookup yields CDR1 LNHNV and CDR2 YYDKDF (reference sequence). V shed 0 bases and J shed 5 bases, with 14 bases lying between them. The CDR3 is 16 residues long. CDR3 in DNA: TGTGCCACCAGCAGAGATATGGGGGGTGGAAACAATGAGCAGTTCTTC. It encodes CATSRDMGGGNNEQFF.

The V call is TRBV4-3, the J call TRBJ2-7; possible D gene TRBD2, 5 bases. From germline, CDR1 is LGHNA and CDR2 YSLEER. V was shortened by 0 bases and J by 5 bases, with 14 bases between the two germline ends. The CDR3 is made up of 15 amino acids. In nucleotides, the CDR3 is TGCGCCAGCAGCCAAGAAGGGAGAGAAACGGACGAGCAGTACTTC. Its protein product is CASSQEGRETDEQYF.

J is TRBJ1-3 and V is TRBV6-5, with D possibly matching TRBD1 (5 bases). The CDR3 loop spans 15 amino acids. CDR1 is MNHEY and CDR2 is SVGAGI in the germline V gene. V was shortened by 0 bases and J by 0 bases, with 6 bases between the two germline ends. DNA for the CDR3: TGTGCCAGCAGTTACTCAAGGGGCTCTGGAAACACCATATATTTT. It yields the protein CASSYSRGSGNTIYF.

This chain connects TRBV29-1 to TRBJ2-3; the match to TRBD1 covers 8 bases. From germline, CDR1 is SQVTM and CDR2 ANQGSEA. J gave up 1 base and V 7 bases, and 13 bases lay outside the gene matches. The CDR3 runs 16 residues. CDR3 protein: CSDNRDGTGGTDTQYF. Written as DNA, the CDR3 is TGCAGCGATAACCGAGACGGGACAGGAGGCACAGATACGCAGTATTTT.

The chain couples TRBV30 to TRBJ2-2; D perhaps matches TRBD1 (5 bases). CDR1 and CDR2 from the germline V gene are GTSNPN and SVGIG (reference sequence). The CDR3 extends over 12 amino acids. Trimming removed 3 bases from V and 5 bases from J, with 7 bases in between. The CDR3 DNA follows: TGTGCCTGGAGAGGGGAAACCGGGGAGCTGTTTTTT. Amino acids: CAWRGETGELFF.

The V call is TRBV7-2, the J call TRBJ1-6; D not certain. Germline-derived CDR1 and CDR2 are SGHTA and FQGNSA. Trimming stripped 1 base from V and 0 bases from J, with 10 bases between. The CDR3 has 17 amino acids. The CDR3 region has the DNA TGTGCCAGCAGCTTAGTCGGGGAGAGCTCCTATAATTCACCCCTCCACTTT. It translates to CASSLVGESSYNSPLHF.